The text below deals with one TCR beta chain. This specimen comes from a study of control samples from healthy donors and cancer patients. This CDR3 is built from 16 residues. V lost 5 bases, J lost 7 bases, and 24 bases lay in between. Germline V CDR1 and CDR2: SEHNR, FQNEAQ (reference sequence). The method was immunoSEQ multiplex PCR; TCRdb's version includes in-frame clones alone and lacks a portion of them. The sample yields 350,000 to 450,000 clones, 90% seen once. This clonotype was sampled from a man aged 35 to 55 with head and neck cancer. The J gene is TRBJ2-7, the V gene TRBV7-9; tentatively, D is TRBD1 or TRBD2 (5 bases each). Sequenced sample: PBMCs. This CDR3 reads CASSPSLGPRVGEQYF. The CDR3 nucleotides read TGTGCCAGCAGCCCTAGCTTGGGTCCCAGGGTTGGAGAGCAGTACTTC.